One and the same sample provided the 13 T cell receptor beta chains below, sequenced in a study of blood T cell repertoires in COVID-19. Measured with immunoSEQ multiplex PCR; TCRdb has only the in-frame clones, and not every one. The sample lists approximately 210,000 clones; over 70% were seen once. The sequencing input was peripheral blood. All receptors derive from a man aged 50 to 60 with active or convalescent COVID-19.

V gene TRBV18 combines with J gene TRBJ1-2; 9 bases fit TRBD1. Germline V gene sequence: CDR1 KGHSH, CDR2 LQKENI. This CDR3 is built from 14 residues. The J segment lost 4 bases and the V segment lost 3 bases, leaving 3 bases of the junction unmatched. The CDR3 DNA reads as TGTGCCAGCTCACCTGGACAGGGGACCTATGGCTACACCTTC. Protein: CASSPGQGTYGYTF.

V is TRBV19 and J is TRBJ1-5; D ambiguous. Between the trimmed V and J ends, which lost 7 bases and 0 bases, there was a span of 19 bases. Germline CDR1 and CDR2: LNHDA and SQIVND (reference sequence). CDR3 length equals 17 residues. CDR3 sequence (DNA): TGTGCCAGTACCCCGATGGAGGGATTGCCTAGCAATCAGCCCCAGCATTTT. It translates to CASTPMEGLPSNQPQHF.

Here the CDR3 DNA reads TGTGCCAGCAGCCCTATACAGGGGGCGGATGGCTACACCTTC. Encoded protein: CASSPIQGADGYTF. The chain employs TRBV6-2 or TRBV6-3 and TRBJ1-2; TRBD1 aligns across 9 bases. The germline CDR1 and CDR2 sequences are MNHEY and SVGEGT. The CDR3 covers 14 residues. V lost 6 bases to trimming and J lost 6 bases; unmatched junction nucleotides: 8.

This clone was counted only a few times. The rearrangement joins TRBV9 to TRBJ1-1; tentatively, D is TRBD1 (6 bases). The CDR3 sequence is 14 residues long. Germline V gene sequence: CDR1 SGDLS, CDR2 YYNGEE. With 4 bases removed from V and 5 bases from J, the gap between germline ends came to 15 bases. CDR3 protein: CASSSPGGGTEAFF. Written as DNA, the CDR3 is TGTGCCAGCAGCTCCCCGGGAGGGGGGACTGAAGCTTTCTTT.

V gene TRBV5-1 combines with J gene TRBJ2-1; 8 positions match TRBD2. This CDR3 has 16 residues. Trimming cost V 6 bases and J 4 bases; bases outside gene matches: 12. The germline V gene encodes CDR1 SGHRS and CDR2 YFSETQ. The CDR3 loop is CASTPAGLVGYNEQFF. Here the CDR3 DNA reads TGCGCCAGCACCCCGGCGGGACTAGTCGGTTACAATGAGCAGTTCTTC.

The chain carries TRBV5-8 and TRBJ2-1; TRBD1 might be the D (5 bases). From germline, CDR1 is SGHTS and CDR2 YDEGEE. The germline V and J ends were trimmed by 7 bases and 8 bases, with 19 bases remaining between them. The CDR3 spans 14 residues. CDR3 nucleotides: TGTGCCAGCGGGGCGGACCTGGGGATGTATGAGCAGTTCTTC. This codes for CASGADLGMYEQFF.

Only a few counts were recorded for this clone. This rearrangement joins TRBV11-2 to TRBJ1-2, with D possibly being TRBD1 (6 bases). The CDR3 covers 14 residues. The V and J ends lost 4 bases and 4 bases respectively, with 13 bases between them. Per germline, CDR1 SGHAT and CDR2 FQNNGV. CDR3 residues: CASSSYRVVYGYTF. The CDR3 nucleotides are TGTGCCAGCAGCTCGTACAGGGTTGTCTATGGCTACACCTTC.

The chain couples TRBV7-8 to TRBJ1-4; D possibly corresponds to TRBD1 (5 bases). Germline V CDR1 and CDR2: SGHVS, FQNEAQ. The CDR3 consists of 15 residues. V shed 0 bases and J shed 0 bases, with 5 bases lying between them. This CDR3 reads CASSLATATNEKLFF. CDR3 in DNA: TGTGCCAGCAGCTTAGCGACAGCAACTAATGAAAAACTGTTTTTT. The full variable domain, rest sourced from reference TRBV7-8 and TRBJ1-4, is GAGVSQSPRYKVAKRGQDVALRCDPISGHVSLFWYQQALGQGPEFLTYFQNEAQLDKSGLPSDRFFAERPEGSVSTLKIQRTQQEDSAVYLCASSLATATNEKLFFGSGTQLSVL.

The V and J genes are TRBV7-9 and TRBJ2-7, with D unresolved. The CDR3 loop spans 13 amino acids. Germline CDR1 is SEHNR and CDR2 is FQNEAQ (reference sequence). V dropped 0 bases and J dropped 3 bases, with 6 bases sitting between them. CDR3 loop: CASSLAYRYEQYF. Written as DNA, the CDR3 is TGTGCCAGCAGCTTAGCGTATCGCTACGAGCAGTACTTC.

CDR3 sequence: CASSFSGTQETQYF. In DNA form, the CDR3 reads TGCGCCAGCAGCTTCAGCGGGACGCAAGAGACCCAGTACTTC. The chain combines TRBV5-1 with TRBJ2-5, with 7 bases matching TRBD2. The CDR3 is 14 residues long. J gave up 2 bases and V 2 bases, and 3 bases lay outside the gene matches. Germline V CDR1 and CDR2: SGHRS, YFSETQ.

The gene calls are TRBV10-3 and TRBJ2-7; D is uncertain. This CDR3 has 14 residues. CDR1 ENHRY and CDR2 SYGVKD come from the germline V gene. Trimming cost V 4 bases and J 8 bases, with 18 bases left between them. CDR3 sequence reads: CAISVSSETPQQYF. DNA for the CDR3: TGTGCCATCAGTGTTTCCAGCGAGACGCCTCAGCAGTACTTC.

The chain has TRBV27 and TRBJ1-1, with D hard to call. Germline assignment: CDR1 MNHEY and CDR2 SMNVEV (reference sequence). Deletions cut 3 bases from V and 2 bases from J, with 7 bases between. CDR3 length: 13 residues. CDR3 region: CASSLSANTEAFF. In DNA, the CDR3 is TGTGCCAGCAGTTTGAGTGCCAACACTGAAGCTTTCTTT.

This clone was picked up many times. This chain connects TRBV3-1 (or the pseudogene TRBV3-2) to TRBJ2-7, with D possibly matching TRBD1 (5 bases). V was cut by 8 bases and J by 3 bases, with 11 bases left in between. The germline CDR1 and CDR2 sequences are LGHDT and YNNKEL (reference sequence). CDR3 length equals 12 residues. The CDR3 is CASGRDSYEQYF. As DNA, the CDR3 is TGTGCCAGCGGAAGAGACAGCTACGAGCAGTACTTC.